This TCR beta chain was observed in a study of blood T cells in healthy people across ages. Looking at the study overall: Capture via template switching afforded approximately one barcoded beta molecule per two T cells.

Samples each yielded at least 5 micrograms of total RNA. V was clipped by 8 bases and J by 3 bases, with 14 bases between them. The CDR3 is 13 amino acids. Germline CDR1 SQVTM, CDR2 ANQGSEA. The authors ran a second PCR of about 6 to 11 cycles using a sample-barcoded 5' primer and a J-beta primer mix. One entry per CDR3 protein results from TCRdb running MiXCR on the 5' RACE reads. The data hold approximately 800,000 distinct CDR3 sequences, with about three fifths observed a single time. This clonotype came up a few times. This receptor was identified in a man aged 30 to 39 in good health. This rearrangement joins TRBV29-1 to TRBJ2-1; no definite D call. Sequenced input: blood. The CDR3 reads CSSRGLFYNEQFF. Written as DNA, the CDR3 is TGCAGCTCCCGTGGCCTATTCTACAATGAGCAGTTCTTC.